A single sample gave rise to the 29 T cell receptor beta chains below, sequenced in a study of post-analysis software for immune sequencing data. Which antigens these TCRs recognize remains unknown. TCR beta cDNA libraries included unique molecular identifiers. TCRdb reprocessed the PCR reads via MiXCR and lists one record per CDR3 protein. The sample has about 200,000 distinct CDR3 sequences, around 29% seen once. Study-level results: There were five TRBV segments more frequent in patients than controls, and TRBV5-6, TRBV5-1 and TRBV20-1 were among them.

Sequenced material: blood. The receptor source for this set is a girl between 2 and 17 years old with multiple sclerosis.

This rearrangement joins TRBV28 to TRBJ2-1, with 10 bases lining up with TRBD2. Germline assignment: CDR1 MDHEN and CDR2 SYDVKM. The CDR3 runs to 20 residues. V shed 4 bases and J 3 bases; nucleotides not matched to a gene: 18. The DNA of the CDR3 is TGTGCCAGCAGTTCACGACAGGGGAGGGGATGGACTAGCGGCTACAATGAGCAGTTCTTC. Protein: CASSSRQGRGWTSGYNEQFF.

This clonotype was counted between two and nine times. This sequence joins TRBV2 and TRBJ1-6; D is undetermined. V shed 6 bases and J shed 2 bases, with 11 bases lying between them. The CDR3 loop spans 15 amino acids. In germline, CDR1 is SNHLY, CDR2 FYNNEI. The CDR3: CASRGGFTYNSPLHF. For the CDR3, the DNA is TGTGCCAGCAGGGGTGGGTTTACCTATAATTCACCCCTCCACTTT.

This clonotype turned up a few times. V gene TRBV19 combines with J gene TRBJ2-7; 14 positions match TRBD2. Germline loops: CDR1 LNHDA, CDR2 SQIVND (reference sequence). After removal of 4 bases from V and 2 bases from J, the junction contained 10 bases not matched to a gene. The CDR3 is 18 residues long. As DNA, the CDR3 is TGTGCCAGTAGTAAGACCGGGACTAGCGGGGGAATCGCCTACGAGCAGTACTTC. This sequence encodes CASSKTGTSGGIAYEQYF.

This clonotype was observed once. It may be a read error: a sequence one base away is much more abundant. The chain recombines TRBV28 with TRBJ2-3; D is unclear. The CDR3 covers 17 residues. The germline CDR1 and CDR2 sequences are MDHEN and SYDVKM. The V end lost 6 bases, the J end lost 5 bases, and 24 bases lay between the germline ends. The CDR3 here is CASSSARIPTQRDTQYF. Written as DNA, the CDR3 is TGTGCCAGCAGCTCTGCACGAATCCCTACACAAAGAGATACGCAGTATTTT. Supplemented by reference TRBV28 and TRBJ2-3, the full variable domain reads DVKVTQSSRYLVKRTGEKVFLECVQDMDHENMFWYRQDPGLGLRLIYFSYDVKMKEKGDIPEGYSVSREKKERFSLILESASTNQTSMYLCASSSARIPTQRDTQYFGPGTRLTVL.

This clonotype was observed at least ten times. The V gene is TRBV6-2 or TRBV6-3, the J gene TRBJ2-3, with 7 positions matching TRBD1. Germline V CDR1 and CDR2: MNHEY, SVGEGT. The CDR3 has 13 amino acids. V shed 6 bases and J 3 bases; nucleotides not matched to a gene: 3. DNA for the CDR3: TGTGCCAGCAGAAGACAGGGTACAGATACGCAGTATTTT. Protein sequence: CASRRQGTDTQYF.

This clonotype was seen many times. The CDR3 DNA reads as TGCGCCAGCAGGTTGGGACAGGGCAGCTCCTACGAGCAGTACTTC. This sequence encodes CASRLGQGSSYEQYF. This rearrangement joins TRBV10-2 to TRBJ2-7; TRBD1 matches 9 bases. The J segment lost 0 bases and the V segment lost 6 bases, leaving 6 bases of the junction unmatched. In germline, CDR1 is WSHSY, CDR2 SAAADI. The CDR3 length is 15 residues.

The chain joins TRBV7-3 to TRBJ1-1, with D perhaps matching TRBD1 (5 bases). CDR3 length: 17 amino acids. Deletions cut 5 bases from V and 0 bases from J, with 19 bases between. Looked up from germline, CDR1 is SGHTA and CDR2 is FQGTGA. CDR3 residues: CASSQGPYRRMNTEAFF. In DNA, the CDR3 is TGTGCCAGCAGCCAGGGCCCCTATAGACGAATGAACACTGAAGCTTTCTTT.

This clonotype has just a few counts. The CDR3 DNA reads as TGCGCCAGCAGCTTGGAGGGACAGGGGCCCCAAAAACTGTTTTTT. Its protein is CASSLEGQGPQKLFF. J is TRBJ1-4 and V is TRBV5-1; 10 bases fit TRBD1. Germline values: CDR1 SGHRS, CDR2 YFSETQ. This CDR3 contains 15 residues. V lost 0 bases to trimming and J lost 9 bases; unmatched junction nucleotides: 5.

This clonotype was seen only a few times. The CDR3 region has the DNA TGCGCCAGCAGCCACCCGGGAGAGGGTTTTGAAAAACTGTTTTTT. Residues: CASSHPGEGFEKLFF. J is TRBJ1-4 and V is TRBV4-1; D is undetermined. V lost 3 bases and J 7 bases, leaving 15 bases between the germline ends. The CDR3 covers 15 residues. Looked up from germline, CDR1 is MGHRA and CDR2 is YSYEKL.

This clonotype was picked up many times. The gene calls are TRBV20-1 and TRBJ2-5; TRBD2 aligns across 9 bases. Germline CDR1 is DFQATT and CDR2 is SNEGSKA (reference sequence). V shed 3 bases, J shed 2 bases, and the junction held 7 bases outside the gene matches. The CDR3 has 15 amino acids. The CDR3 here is CSASGAGGPQETQYF. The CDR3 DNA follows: TGCAGTGCTAGTGGGGCGGGAGGGCCACAAGAGACCCAGTACTTC.

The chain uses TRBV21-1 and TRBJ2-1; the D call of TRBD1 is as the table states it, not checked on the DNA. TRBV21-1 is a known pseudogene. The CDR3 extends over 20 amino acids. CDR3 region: CASSKSGGPRRESSYNEQFF. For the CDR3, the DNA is TGTGCCAGCAGCAAAAGCGGAGGACCTCGACGGGAGAGCTCCTACAATGAGCAGTTCTTC.

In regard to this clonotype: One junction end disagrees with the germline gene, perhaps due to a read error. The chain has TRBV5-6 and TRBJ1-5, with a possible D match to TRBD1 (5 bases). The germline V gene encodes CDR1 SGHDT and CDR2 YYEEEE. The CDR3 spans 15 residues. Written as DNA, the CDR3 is TGTGTCAGCAGCTTAACGGCAGGGACCAATCAGCCCCAGCATTTT. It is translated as CVSSLTAGTNQPQHF.

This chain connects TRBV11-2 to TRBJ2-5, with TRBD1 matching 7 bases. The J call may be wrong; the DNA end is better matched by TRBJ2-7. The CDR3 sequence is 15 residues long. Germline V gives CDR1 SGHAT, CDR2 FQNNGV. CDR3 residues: CASSLLDRMNYEQYF. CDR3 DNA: TGTGCCAGCAGCCTGTTGGACAGGATGAACTACGAGCAGTACTTC.

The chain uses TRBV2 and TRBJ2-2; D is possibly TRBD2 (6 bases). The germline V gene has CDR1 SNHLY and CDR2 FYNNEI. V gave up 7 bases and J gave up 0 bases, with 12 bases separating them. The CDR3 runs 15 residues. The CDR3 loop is CASTGDFPNTGELFF. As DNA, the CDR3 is TGTGCCAGCACTGGGGACTTCCCGAACACCGGGGAGCTGTTTTTT. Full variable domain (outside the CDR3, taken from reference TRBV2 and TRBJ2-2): EPEVTQTPSHQVTQMGQEVILRCVPISNHLYFYWYRQILGQKVEFLVSFYNNEISEKSEIFDDQFSVERPDGSNFTLKIRSTKLEDSAMYFCASTGDFPNTGELFFGEGSRLTVL.

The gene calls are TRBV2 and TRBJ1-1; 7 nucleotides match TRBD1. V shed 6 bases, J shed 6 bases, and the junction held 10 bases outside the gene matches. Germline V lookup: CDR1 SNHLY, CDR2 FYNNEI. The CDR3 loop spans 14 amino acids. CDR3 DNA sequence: TGTGCCAGCAGCGCCAAGACAGGGTCGGCTGAAGCTTTCTTT. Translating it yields CASSAKTGSAEAFF.

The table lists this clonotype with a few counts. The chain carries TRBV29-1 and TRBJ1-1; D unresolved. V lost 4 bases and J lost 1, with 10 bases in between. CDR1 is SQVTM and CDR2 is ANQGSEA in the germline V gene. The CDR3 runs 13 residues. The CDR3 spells CSVGYEKNTEAFF. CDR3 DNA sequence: TGCAGCGTTGGGTACGAAAAGAACACTGAAGCTTTCTTT.

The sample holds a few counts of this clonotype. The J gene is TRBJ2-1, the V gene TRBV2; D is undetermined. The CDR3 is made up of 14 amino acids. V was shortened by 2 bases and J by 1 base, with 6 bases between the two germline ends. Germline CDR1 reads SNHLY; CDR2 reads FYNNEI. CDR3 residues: CASSERSSYNEQFF. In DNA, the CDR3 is TGTGCCAGCAGTGAACGCAGTTCCTACAATGAGCAGTTCTTC.

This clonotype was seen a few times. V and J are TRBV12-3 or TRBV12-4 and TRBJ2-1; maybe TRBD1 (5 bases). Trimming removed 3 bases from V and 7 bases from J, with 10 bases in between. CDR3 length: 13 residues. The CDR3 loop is CASSLNRWNEQFF. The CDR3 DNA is TGTGCCAGCAGTTTGAACAGGTGGAATGAGCAGTTCTTC.

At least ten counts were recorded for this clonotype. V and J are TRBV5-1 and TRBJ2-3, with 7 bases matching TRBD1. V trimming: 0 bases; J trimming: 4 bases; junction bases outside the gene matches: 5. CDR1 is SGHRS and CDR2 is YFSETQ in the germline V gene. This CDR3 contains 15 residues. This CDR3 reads CASSLADRVADTQYF. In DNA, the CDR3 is TGCGCCAGCAGCTTGGCCGACAGGGTAGCAGATACGCAGTATTTT.

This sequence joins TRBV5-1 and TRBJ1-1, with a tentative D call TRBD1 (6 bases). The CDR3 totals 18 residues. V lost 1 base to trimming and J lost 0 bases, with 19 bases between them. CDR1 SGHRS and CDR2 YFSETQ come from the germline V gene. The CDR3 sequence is CASSLWARGTTMNTEAFF. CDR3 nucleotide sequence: TGCGCCAGCAGCTTGTGGGCAAGGGGGACGACAATGAACACTGAAGCTTTCTTT.

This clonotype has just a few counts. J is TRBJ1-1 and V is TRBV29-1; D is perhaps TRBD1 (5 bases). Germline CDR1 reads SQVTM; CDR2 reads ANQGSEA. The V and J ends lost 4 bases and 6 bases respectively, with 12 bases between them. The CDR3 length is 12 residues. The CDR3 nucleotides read TGCAGCGTTGGGGGACCGACGGCTGAAGCTTTCTTT. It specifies CSVGGPTAEAFF.

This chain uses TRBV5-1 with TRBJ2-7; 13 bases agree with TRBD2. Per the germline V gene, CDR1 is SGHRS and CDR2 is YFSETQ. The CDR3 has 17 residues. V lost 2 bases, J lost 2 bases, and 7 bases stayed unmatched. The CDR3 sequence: CASSFGLAGVGTYEQYF. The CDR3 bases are TGCGCCAGCAGCTTTGGACTAGCGGGAGTGGGAACCTACGAGCAGTACTTC. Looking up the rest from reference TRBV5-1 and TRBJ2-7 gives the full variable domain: KAGVTQTPRYLIKTRGQQVTLSCSPISGHRSVSWYQQTPGQGLQFLFEYFSETQRNKGNFPGRFSGRQFSNSRSEMNVSTLELGDSALYLCASSFGLAGVGTYEQYFGPGTRLTVT.

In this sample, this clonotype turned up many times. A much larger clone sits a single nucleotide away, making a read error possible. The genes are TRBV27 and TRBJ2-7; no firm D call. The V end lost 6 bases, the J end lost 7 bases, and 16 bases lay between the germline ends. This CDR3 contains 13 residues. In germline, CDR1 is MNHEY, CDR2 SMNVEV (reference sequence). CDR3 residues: CASSLGSVNEQYF. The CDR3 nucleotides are TGTGCCAGCAGCCTAGGGTCGGTCAATGAGCAGTACTTC.

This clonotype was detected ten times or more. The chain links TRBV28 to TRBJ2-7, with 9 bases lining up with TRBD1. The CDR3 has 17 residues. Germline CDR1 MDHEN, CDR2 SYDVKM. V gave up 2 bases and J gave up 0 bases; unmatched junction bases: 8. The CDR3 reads CASSLVRGQGYSYEQYF. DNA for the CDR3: TGTGCCAGCAGTTTAGTTAGGGGACAGGGTTACTCCTACGAGCAGTACTTC.

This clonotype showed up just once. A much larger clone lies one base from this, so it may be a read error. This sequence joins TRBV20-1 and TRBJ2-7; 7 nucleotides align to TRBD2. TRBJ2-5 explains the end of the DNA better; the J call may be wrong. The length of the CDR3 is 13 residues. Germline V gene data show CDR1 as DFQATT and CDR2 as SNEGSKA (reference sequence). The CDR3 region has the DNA TGCAGTGCTAGGAGCGTGGGAGGGGAGACCCAGTACTTC. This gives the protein CSARSVGGETQYF.

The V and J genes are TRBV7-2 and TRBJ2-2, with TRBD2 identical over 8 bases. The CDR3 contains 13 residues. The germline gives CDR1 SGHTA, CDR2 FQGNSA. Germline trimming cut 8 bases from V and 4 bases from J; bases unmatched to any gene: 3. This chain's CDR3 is CASRLASTGELFF. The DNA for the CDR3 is TGTGCCAGCCGACTAGCGAGCACCGGGGAGCTGTTTTTT. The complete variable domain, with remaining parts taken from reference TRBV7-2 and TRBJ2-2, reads GAGVSQSPSNKVTEKGKDVELRCDPISGHTALYWYRQSLGQGLEFLIYFQGNSAPDKSGLPSDRFSAERTGGSVSTLTIQRTQQEDSAVYLCASRLASTGELFFGEGSRLTVL.

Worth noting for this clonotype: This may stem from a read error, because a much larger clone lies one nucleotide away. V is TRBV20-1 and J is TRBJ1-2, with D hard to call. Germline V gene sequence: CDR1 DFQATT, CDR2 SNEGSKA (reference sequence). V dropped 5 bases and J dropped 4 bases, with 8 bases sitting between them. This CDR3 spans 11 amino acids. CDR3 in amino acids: CSAGPPYGYTF. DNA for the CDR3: TGCAGTGCTGGGCCCCCCTATGGCTACACCTTC.

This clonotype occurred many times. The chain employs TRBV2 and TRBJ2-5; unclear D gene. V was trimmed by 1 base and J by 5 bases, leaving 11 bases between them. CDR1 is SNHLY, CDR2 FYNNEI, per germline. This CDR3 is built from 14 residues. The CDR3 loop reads CASSEDLATETQYF. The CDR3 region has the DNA TGTGCCAGCAGTGAAGATCTGGCGACGGAGACCCAGTACTTC.

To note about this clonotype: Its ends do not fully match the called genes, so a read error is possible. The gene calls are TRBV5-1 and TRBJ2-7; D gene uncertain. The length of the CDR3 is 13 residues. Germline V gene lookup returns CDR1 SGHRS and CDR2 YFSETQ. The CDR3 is CASSFGSYYEQYF. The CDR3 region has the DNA TGTGCCAGCAGCTTTGGCAGTTACTACGAGCAGTACTTC.